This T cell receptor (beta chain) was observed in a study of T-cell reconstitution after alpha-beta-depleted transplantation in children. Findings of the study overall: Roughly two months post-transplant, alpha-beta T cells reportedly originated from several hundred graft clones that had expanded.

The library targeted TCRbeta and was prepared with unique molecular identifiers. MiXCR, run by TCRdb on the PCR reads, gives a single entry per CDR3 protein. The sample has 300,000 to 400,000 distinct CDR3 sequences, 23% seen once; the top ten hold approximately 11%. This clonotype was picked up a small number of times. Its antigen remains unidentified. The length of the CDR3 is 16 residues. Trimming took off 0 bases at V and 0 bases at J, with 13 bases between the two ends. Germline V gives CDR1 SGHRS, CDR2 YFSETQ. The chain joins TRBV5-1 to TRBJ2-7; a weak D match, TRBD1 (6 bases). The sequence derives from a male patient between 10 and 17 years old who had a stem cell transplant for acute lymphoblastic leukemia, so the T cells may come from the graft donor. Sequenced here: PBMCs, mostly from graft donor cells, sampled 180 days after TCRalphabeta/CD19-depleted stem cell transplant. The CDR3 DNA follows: TGCGCCAGCAGCTTGGATTCGGACAGCTTCTCCTACGAGCAGTACTTC. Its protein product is CASSLDSDSFSYEQYF.